Detailed here is one T cell receptor (beta chain). The entry originates in a study of blood T cell repertoires in COVID-19. About the research overall: Acute and convalescent COVID-19 specimens originated in the United States, Italy and Spain.

Original methodology: Counts of nucleated cells, estimated from reference gene primer amplification, were obtained. The assay was immunoSEQ multiplex PCR, and TCRdb's table has in-frame clones only and misses some. That table gives V, J and clone size, and the DNA gave D and trimming. This sample has some 170,000 clones, with approximately 88% found just once. The CDR3 is 16 residues long. Germline values: CDR1 SGHTA, CDR2 FQGNSA. Losses at the gene ends were 1 base for V and 5 bases for J; bases not matched to a gene: 4. The TCR was taken from a woman in her forties or fifties with acute or convalescent COVID-19. Sequencing was performed on peripheral blood. This chain joins TRBV7-2 and TRBJ2-2; 10 bases match TRBD2. The CDR3 loop reads CASSLVAGGDTGELFF. In DNA, the CDR3 is TGTGCCAGCAGCTTAGTAGCGGGGGGAGATACCGGGGAGCTGTTTTTT.